Below, 27 T cell receptor beta chains from the same sample are listed, as sequenced in a study of regulatory T cells in long-lasting Graves disease. TCR beta libraries were built with iRepertoire HTBI primers and Arm-PCR of CDR3 regions. Each CDR3 protein gets one entry after TCRdb re-called the multiplex PCR reads with MiXCR. The repertoire holds roughly 500,000 distinct CDR3 sequences, with roughly 21% as singletons. Time point described: persistent/refractory GD, antithyroid drugs over 5 years with positive TRAb. From RNA extracted from PBMCs, the TCR library was made. Sequencing was performed on peripheral blood mononuclear cells (PBMCs), taken when the disease was refractory, from a patient treated with antithyroid drugs. These TCRs come from a female donor with Graves disease.

Concerning this clonotype itself: A clone one base away is much larger, so this may be a read error. The chain has TRBV7-2 and TRBJ1-4, with D possibly being TRBD1 (5 bases). V gave up 5 bases and J gave up 0 bases, with 10 bases separating them. CDR1 SGHTA and CDR2 FQGNSA come from the germline V gene. The CDR3 is made up of 15 amino acids. In DNA, the CDR3 is TGTGCCAGCAGCGCTGACAGTGCAACTAATGAAAAACTGTTTTTT. This translates into CASSADSATNEKLFF.

Only a few counts were recorded for this clonotype. The V and J genes are TRBV13 and TRBJ2-7, with TRBD1 identical over 9 bases. Per the germline V gene, CDR1 is PRHDT and CDR2 is FYEKMQ (reference sequence). The CDR3 is 15 residues long. The ends lost 4 bases at V and 2 bases at J; junction bases unmatched: 6. The CDR3 loop reads CASSSSGTGTYEQYF. The DNA for the CDR3 is TGTGCCAGCAGCTCCAGCGGGACAGGGACCTACGAGCAGTACTTC. The whole variable domain, remainder taken from reference TRBV13 and TRBJ2-7, is AAGVIQSPRHLIKEKRETATLKCYPIPRHDTVYWYQQGPGQDPQFLISFYEKMQSDKGSIPDRFSAQQFSDYHSELNMSSLELGDSALYFCASSSSGTGTYEQYFGPGTRLTVT.

This clonotype was recorded once. The chain uses TRBV3-1 and TRBJ2-3, with D perhaps TRBD1 (6 bases). Per the germline V gene, CDR1 is LGHDT and CDR2 is YNNKEL (reference sequence). The CDR3 is 15 amino acids. The V end lost 2 bases, the J end lost 3 bases, and 12 bases lay between the germline ends. Here the CDR3 DNA reads TGTGCCAGCAGCCAAACCAGGGGTGTGACAGATACGCAGTATTTT. Translation gives CASSQTRGVTDTQYF.

This clonotype was seen more than once but under ten times. The V and J genes are TRBV28 and TRBJ2-2; perhaps TRBD1 as D (5 bases). Trimming pared 4 bases from V and 3 bases from J, leaving 9 bases between. CDR3 size: 14 residues. Germline-derived CDR1 and CDR2 are MDHEN and SYDVKM. The CDR3 DNA sequence: TGTGCCAGCAGTTCCGACAGTTACACCGGGGAGCTGTTTTTT. Protein product: CASSSDSYTGELFF. The variable domain in full, completed from reference TRBV28 and TRBJ2-2, reads DVKVTQSSRYLVKRTGEKVFLECVQDMDHENMFWYRQDPGLGLRLIYFSYDVKMKEKGDIPEGYSVSREKKERFSLILESASTNQTSMYLCASSSDSYTGELFFGEGSRLTVL.

This chain connects TRBV12-5 to TRBJ2-1, with TRBD1 matching over 7 bases. V trimming: 5 bases; J trimming: 8 bases; junction bases outside the gene matches: 12. Germline CDR1 is LGHNT and CDR2 is FRNRAP. The CDR3 extends over 15 amino acids. The CDR3 bases are TGTGCTAGTGGTAGACCGGGACAGTTTTTCTATGAGCAGTTCTTC. Residues: CASGRPGQFFYEQFF.

The table lists this clonotype with a few counts. V and J are TRBV6-1 and TRBJ1-1; D unresolved. V was trimmed by 4 bases and J by 1 base, leaving 16 bases between them. Germline CDR1 is MNHNS and CDR2 is SASEGT. This CDR3 spans 16 amino acids. CDR3 DNA: TGTGCCAGCAGTGGTACTATCATGGGAGGGAACACTGAAGCTTTCTTT. It encodes CASSGTIMGGNTEAFF.

J is TRBJ1-1 and V is TRBV2, with 7 nucleotides matching TRBD1. The V segment lost 6 bases and the J segment 1 base; nucleotides outside the gene matches: 17. From germline, CDR1 is SNHLY and CDR2 FYNNEI. This CDR3 has 18 amino acids. CDR3 sequence reads: CASSHQTHRDSGNTEAFF. The CDR3 nucleotides are TGTGCCAGCAGCCACCAAACCCACCGGGACAGTGGGAACACTGAAGCTTTCTTT.

A word on this clonotype: It may be a read error: a sequence one base away is much more abundant. V and J are TRBV11-2 and TRBJ2-7; D is ambiguous. Germline V gene lookup returns CDR1 SGHAT and CDR2 FQNNGV. CDR3 size: 14 residues. Trimming shortened V by 11 bases and J by 2 bases, and 19 bases separated the two germline ends. In nucleotides, the CDR3 is TGTGCCTGCACCCCCCGGGTCTCCACCTACGAGCAGTACTTC. Translating gives CACTPRVSTYEQYF.

Many counts were recorded for this clonotype. Possible read error: a much larger clone is one base away. This chain uses TRBV27 with TRBJ1-5; no clear D gene. Germline-derived CDR1 and CDR2 are MNHEY and SMNVEV (reference sequence). Between the trimmed V and J ends, which lost 2 bases and 1 base, there was a span of 3 bases. The CDR3 is 13 residues long. CDR3 DNA: TGTGCCAGCAGTTTAATGAGCAATCAGCCCCAGCATTTT. Amino acids: CASSLMSNQPQHF.

The chain couples TRBV28 to TRBJ2-1; 10 bases match TRBD1. V dropped 4 bases and J dropped 7; count of bases not matched to a gene: 7. Germline V lookup: CDR1 MDHEN, CDR2 SYDVKM. The CDR3 has 15 residues. CDR3 sequence: CASSSPGQGRNEQFF. The DNA of the CDR3 is TGTGCCAGCAGTTCCCCGGGACAGGGGAGGAATGAGCAGTTCTTC.

In its sample, this clonotype was seen a few times. CDR3 amino acids: CASSLGQKETQYF. The DNA for the CDR3 is TGTGCCAGCAGCCTGGGACAGAAAGAGACCCAGTACTTC. This sequence joins TRBV7-9 and TRBJ2-5; 7 nucleotides line up with TRBD1. The germline gives CDR1 SEHNR, CDR2 FQNEAQ (reference sequence). The V gene end was trimmed by 5 bases and the J gene end by 3 bases; junction bases not matched to a gene: 3. This CDR3 region has 13 residues.

The chain employs TRBV27 and TRBJ1-1, with D possibly being TRBD1 (5 bases). The CDR3 loop spans 14 amino acids. V lost 4 bases to trimming and J lost 5 bases, with 14 bases between them. CDR1 and CDR2 (germline): MNHEY, SMNVEV (reference sequence). The CDR3 DNA follows: TGTGCCAGCAGTTATGCGGGGAGACAGACTGAAGCTTTCTTT. Translating it yields CASSYAGRQTEAFF.

The chain combines TRBV6-1 with TRBJ2-3, with TRBD2 matching over 8 bases. V trimming: 7 bases; J trimming: 4 bases; junction bases outside the gene matches: 19. Germline V gene sequence: CDR1 MNHNS, CDR2 SASEGT. The CDR3 totals 18 residues. The CDR3 loop is CASIPAGVQRRGADTQYF. The CDR3 DNA sequence: TGTGCCAGCATCCCAGCGGGGGTCCAACGGAGGGGAGCAGATACGCAGTATTTT.

This clonotype was picked up many times. This chain uses TRBV28 with TRBJ1-4; D remains ambiguous. The CDR3 sequence is 17 residues long. Germline V gene sequence: CDR1 MDHEN, CDR2 SYDVKM. The V end lost 3 bases, the J end lost 8 bases, and 22 bases lay between the germline ends. CDR3 sequence: CASSFNFLGKGEEKLFF. In DNA, the CDR3 is TGTGCCAGCAGTTTTAACTTCTTGGGGAAAGGTGAAGAAAAACTGTTTTTT.

J is TRBJ2-5 and V is TRBV9; tentatively, D is TRBD2 (6 bases). The CDR3 totals 16 residues. V was shortened by 4 bases and J by 0 bases, with 16 bases between the two germline ends. Germline V CDR1 and CDR2: SGDLS, YYNGEE. In nucleotides, the CDR3 is TGTGCCAGCAGCCCCCGGGGAGCGGGCTACCAAGAGACCCAGTACTTC. Its protein is CASSPRGAGYQETQYF.

This clonotype has a count of ten or more. The chain recombines TRBV7-6 with TRBJ1-1, with D unclear. Between the trimmed V and J ends, which lost 2 bases and 7 bases, there was a span of 8 bases. The germline V gene has CDR1 SGHVS and CDR2 FNYEAQ. The CDR3 is 12 residues long. Here the CDR3 reads CASSLYQGEAFF. The CDR3 DNA sequence: TGTGCCAGCAGCTTATATCAAGGTGAAGCTTTCTTT. The whole variable domain, remainder taken from reference TRBV7-6 and TRBJ1-1, is GAGVSQSPRYKVTKRGQDVALRCDPISGHVSLYWYRQALGQGPEFLTYFNYEAQQDKSGLPNDRFSAERPEGSISTLTIQRTEQRDSAMYRCASSLYQGEAFFGQGTRLTVV.

This clonotype was recorded many times. This chain connects TRBV12-3 or TRBV12-4 to TRBJ1-5; D is perhaps TRBD1 (6 bases). The V gene lost 5 bases and the J gene lost 4 bases, with 18 bases spanning the gap. The CDR3 covers 16 residues. This chain's CDR3 is CASSRIQGAGNQPQHF. The DNA for the CDR3 is TGTGCCAGCAGTCGAATACAGGGAGCCGGGAATCAGCCCCAGCATTTT.

This clonotype was recorded a few times. V usage is TRBV3-1 and J usage is TRBJ2-4; D unresolved. This CDR3 region has 12 residues. Germline V gives CDR1 LGHDT, CDR2 YNNKEL (reference sequence). V lost 1 base to trimming and J lost 6 bases, with 4 bases between them. The DNA for the CDR3 is TGTGCCAGCAGCCAAGGGACAAACATTCAGTACTTC. Translated: CASSQGTNIQYF.

The chain uses TRBV7-8 and TRBJ1-1; D is uncertain. The CDR3 consists of 13 residues. Between the trimmed V and J ends, which lost 3 bases and 5 bases, there was a span of 10 bases. Germline CDR1 SGHVS, CDR2 FQNEAQ. CDR3 coding DNA: TGTGCCAGCAGCTTTGGACCGGAGACTGAAGCTTTCTTT. Its translation: CASSFGPETEAFF.

This clonotype came up many times. The chain carries TRBV5-1 and TRBJ1-4, with D perhaps TRBD1 (5 bases). The CDR3 extends over 13 amino acids. V lost 4 bases and J 8 bases, leaving 12 bases between the germline ends. CDR1 SGHRS and CDR2 YFSETQ come from the germline V gene. The CDR3 is CASSEQGPEKLFF. As DNA, the CDR3 is TGCGCCAGCAGCGAGCAGGGCCCCGAAAAACTGTTTTTT. The full variable domain, rest sourced from reference TRBV5-1 and TRBJ1-4, is KAGVTQTPRYLIKTRGQQVTLSCSPISGHRSVSWYQQTPGQGLQFLFEYFSETQRNKGNFPGRFSGRQFSNSRSEMNVSTLELGDSALYLCASSEQGPEKLFFGSGTQLSVL.

This chain's CDR3 is CSACSTSSYEQYF. In nucleotides, the CDR3 is TGCAGCGCGTGCTCCACGAGCTCCTACGAGCAGTACTTC. The chain has TRBV29-1 and TRBJ2-7; unclear D gene. The CDR3 loop spans 13 amino acids. Per the germline V gene, CDR1 is SQVTM and CDR2 is ANQGSEA. V gave up 7 bases and J gave up 0 bases, with 13 bases separating them.

The chain employs TRBV20-1 and TRBJ2-7; 7 bases fit TRBD2. Per the germline V gene, CDR1 is DFQATT and CDR2 is SNEGSKA (reference sequence). J was trimmed by 2 bases and V by 5 bases; bases with no gene match: 6. CDR3 length: 13 amino acids. The CDR3 region has the DNA TGCAGTGCTCCCGGGACTACCGCCTACGAGCAGTACTTC. It encodes CSAPGTTAYEQYF.

This clonotype was seen a handful of times. CDR3 nucleotide sequence: TGTGCCAGTAGTACTTATAACAGGGAGACGAATGGCTACACCTTC. Protein product: CASSTYNRETNGYTF. The rearrangement uses TRBV19 and TRBJ1-2; tentatively, D is TRBD1 (6 bases). The V end was cut by 4 bases, the J end by 6 bases, with 18 bases between. Per germline, CDR1 LNHDA and CDR2 SQIVND (reference sequence). The CDR3 is 15 residues long. Variable domain in full (rest from reference TRBV19 and TRBJ1-2): DGGITQSPKYLFRKEGQNVTLSCEQNLNHDAMYWYRQDPGQGLRLIYYSQIVNDFQKGDIAEGYSVSREKKESFPLTVTSAQKNPTAFYLCASSTYNRETNGYTFGSGTRLTVV.

This clonotype was detected many times. The CDR3 spells CATSPGETQYF. In DNA, the CDR3 is TGTGCCACCAGTCCCGGGGAGACCCAGTACTTC. The V gene is TRBV15, the J gene TRBJ2-5; D not certain. The CDR3 contains 11 residues. The V and J ends lost 6 bases and 5 bases respectively, with 7 bases between them. Germline V gene data show CDR1 as LNHNV and CDR2 as YYDKDF (reference sequence).

The genes are TRBV20-1 and TRBJ2-1, with no clear D. The V and J ends lost 0 bases and 5 bases respectively, with 8 bases between them. The CDR3 runs 13 residues. The germline V gene encodes CDR1 DFQATT and CDR2 SNEGSKA (reference sequence). CDR3 nucleotides: TGCAGTGCTAGAGATCCCGAGGACAATGAGCAGTTCTTC. The encoded protein is CSARDPEDNEQFF.

Details on this clonotype: This may be a read error, as it is one base from a much larger clone. The chain is built from TRBV28 and TRBJ1-1, with D unclear. The germline CDR1 and CDR2 sequences are MDHEN and SYDVKM. This CDR3 has 14 amino acids. The CDR3 nucleotides read TGTGCCAGCGGTTTTGGCGCCCCGAACACTGAAGCTTTCTTT. It is translated as CASGFGAPNTEAFF.

The V call is TRBV19, the J call TRBJ1-5; perhaps TRBD1 as D (5 bases). Germline CDR1 is LNHDA and CDR2 is SQIVND (reference sequence). Trimming took off 4 bases at V and 2 bases at J, with 12 bases between the two ends. This CDR3 contains 15 residues. The CDR3 DNA follows: TGTGCCAGTAGTAGGGACGGTCCGGGCAATCAGCCCCAGCATTTT. It codes for CASSRDGPGNQPQHF.